The present entry profiles one TCR beta chain with its context. This specimen belongs to a study of blood T cell repertoires in COVID-19. Whole-study context: Acute and convalescent COVID-19 samples came from the United States, Italy and Spain. From T cells, B-cell-depleted T cells, or PBMCs came the material, which was cDNA or gDNA.

In the authors' workflow: Estimation of nucleated cell counts relied on the amplification of reference gene primers. Only in-frame clones appear in the TCRdb table, and some are missing; sequencing was by immunoSEQ multiplex PCR. The DNA gave D and trimming, while V, J and clone size come from that table. There are about 200,000 clones in the sample; about nine tenths occur only once, and around 2.2% lies in the top ten. Germline-derived CDR1 and CDR2 are LNHDA and SQIVND (reference sequence). The V and J ends lost 6 bases and 7 bases respectively, with 18 bases between them. The CDR3 has 15 amino acids.

This TCR was recovered from a man aged 25 to 40 who had recovered from COVID-19. Sequencing was done on a sample of peripheral blood. The chain joins TRBV19 to TRBJ1-4; a possible D gene is TRBD1 (6 bases). The CDR3 sequence is CASRIIKGVGEKLFF. The CDR3 nucleotides read TGTGCCAGTAGGATCATTAAGGGGGTAGGTGAAAAACTGTTTTTT.